This T cell receptor beta chain was recorded in a study of blood T cell repertoires in COVID-19. Study-level background: Samples representing acute and convalescent COVID-19 were sourced from the United States, Italy and Spain. Sample material is recorded as cDNA or gDNA derived from T cells, B-cell-depleted T cells, or PBMCs.

The germline CDR1 and CDR2 sequences are LNHDA and SQIVND (reference sequence). The J segment lost 5 bases and the V segment lost 6 bases, leaving 12 bases of the junction unmatched. The CDR3 is 17 amino acids. As handled by the study authors: Nucleated cell counts were estimated from reference gene primer amplification. Clones were read by immunoSEQ multiplex PCR, and TCRdb kept only the in-frame ones, dropping some. V, J and clone size reflect that table, while D and trimming were determined from the DNA. The repertoire holds about 39,000 clones, with roughly 85% as singletons. This clone is a singleton in its sample.

The specimen sequenced was peripheral blood. J is TRBJ2-1 and V is TRBV19, with 11 nucleotides matching TRBD2. The clonotype was recovered from a human donor in a cohort sampled during active COVID-19. The CDR3 DNA follows: TGTGCCAGTAGGGGGGGGAAGGGACTAGCGGAACACAATGAGCAGTTCTTC. It encodes CASRGGKGLAEHNEQFF. Full variable domain (remainder filled in from reference TRBV19 and TRBJ2-1): DGGITQSPKYLFRKEGQNVTLSCEQNLNHDAMYWYRQDPGQGLRLIYYSQIVNDFQKGDIAEGYSVSREKKESFPLTVTSAQKNPTAFYLCASRGGKGLAEHNEQFFGPGTRLTVL.